These 13 T cell receptor beta chains were sequenced from one sample in a study of technical replicates of blood from a few donors. Profiled with immunoSEQ multiplex PCR; TCRdb holds only in-frame clones, not every one. The table includes tens of thousands of clones, around 94% detected once. The source material was T cells isolated from PBMCs. The origin of the receptors is a human donor in good health.

The chain is built from TRBV25-1 and TRBJ2-2, with D possibly TRBD1 on 6 matching bases. Germline lookup yields CDR1 MGHDK and CDR2 SYGVNS. Trimming shortened V by 5 bases and J by 5 bases, and 15 bases separated the two germline ends. The CDR3 is made up of 15 amino acids. The CDR3 reads CASSSYREITGELFF. The CDR3 DNA reads as TGTGCCAGCAGTAGCTACAGGGAGATAACCGGGGAGCTGTTTTTT.

CDR3 coding DNA: TGTGCCAGCAGTAAGAGTACCGGGGAGCTGTTTTTT. As protein: CASSKSTGELFF. This chain uses TRBV6-5 with TRBJ2-2; D remains ambiguous. CDR3 length: 12 residues. Between the trimmed V and J ends, which lost 5 bases and 5 bases, there was a span of 6 bases. CDR1 and CDR2 (germline): MNHEY, SVGAGI.

The J gene is TRBJ2-7, the V gene TRBV30, with 8 bases matching TRBD2. The CDR3 is 14 amino acids. Per germline, CDR1 GTSNPN and CDR2 SVGIG (reference sequence). With V trimmed by 1 base and J by 6 bases, 8 bases remained unmatched. The CDR3 nucleotides read TGTGCCTGGAGTGCGATACCGGGAGGGGGCGAGCAGTACTTC. This codes for CAWSAIPGGGEQYF.

This chain connects TRBV27 to TRBJ2-3; 7 bases map to TRBD1. Unmatched junction bases numbered 4, after V lost 6 bases and J lost 1 base. The CDR3 contains 14 residues. Germline CDR1 is MNHEY and CDR2 is SMNVEV (reference sequence). As DNA, the CDR3 is TGTGCCAGCAGCGCTACAGGGGGCACAGATACGCAGTATTTT. Its protein is CASSATGGTDTQYF.

This rearrangement joins TRBV7-8 to TRBJ1-4; a possible D gene is TRBD1 (5 bases). Trimming took off 3 bases at V and 5 bases at J, with 10 bases between the two ends. Per the germline V gene, CDR1 is SGHVS and CDR2 is FQNEAQ. The CDR3 spans 14 residues. This CDR3 reads CASSFGGNNEKLFF. The DNA for the CDR3 is TGTGCCAGCAGCTTCGGGGGGAACAATGAAAAACTGTTTTTT.

This chain links TRBV10-3 with TRBJ2-3; the D gene is possibly TRBD2 (6 bases). V lost 2 bases to trimming and J lost 0 bases, with 9 bases between them. The length of the CDR3 is 15 residues. Germline V gene sequence: CDR1 ENHRY, CDR2 SYGVKD. This chain's CDR3 is CAISETGASTDTQYF. CDR3 nucleotides: TGTGCCATCAGTGAGACGGGAGCTAGCACAGATACGCAGTATTTT.

This chain uses TRBV7-8 with TRBJ2-7; 8 bases match TRBD2. The germline V gene encodes CDR1 SGHVS and CDR2 FQNEAQ. V was pared by 5 bases and J by 5 bases, with 11 bases of the junction left unmatched. This CDR3 is built from 15 residues. The CDR3 DNA is TGTGCCAGCAGCCAGAGCGGGAGTAGGGTCGACGAGCAGTACTTC. The encoded protein is CASSQSGSRVDEQYF.

The sample holds one count of this clone. The rearrangement links TRBV27 to TRBJ1-1; D unresolved. The CDR3 has 14 amino acids. Trimming pared 4 bases from V and 4 bases from J, leaving 13 bases between. CDR1 and CDR2 from the germline V gene are MNHEY and SMNVEV (reference sequence). DNA of the CDR3: TGTGCCAGCAGTTCTGGGTTGGCGGTCACTGAAGCTTTCTTT. It encodes CASSSGLAVTEAFF.

The genes are TRBV6-6 and TRBJ1-2; TRBD1 might be the D (6 bases). Germline CDR1 MNHNY, CDR2 SVGAGI (reference sequence). The CDR3 totals 15 residues. Trimming cost V 0 bases and J 8 bases, with 16 bases left between them. CDR3 region: CASSYSKEQGKGYTF. The DNA of the CDR3 is TGTGCCAGCAGTTACTCGAAAGAACAGGGAAAGGGCTACACCTTC.

The genes are TRBV9 and TRBJ1-1, with 11 bases that match TRBD1. The V gene end was trimmed by 4 bases and the J gene end by 3 bases; junction bases not matched to a gene: 5. Per germline, CDR1 SGDLS and CDR2 YYNGEE. The CDR3 length is 15 residues. The CDR3, as DNA: TGTGCCAGCAGCAAAGGGACAGGGGGGGACACTGAAGCTTTCTTT. This translates into CASSKGTGGDTEAFF.

J is TRBJ2-1 and V is TRBV5-4, with TRBD2 matching 11 bases. Germline V gene lookup returns CDR1 SGHNT and CDR2 YYREEE (reference sequence). The CDR3 sequence is 15 residues long. Trimming at V came to 5 bases and at J to 6 bases, leaving 7 bases not matched to a gene. The CDR3 DNA reads TGTGCCAGCAGGCTAGCGGGAGGTACCTTCAATGAGCAGTTCTTC. It encodes CASRLAGGTFNEQFF.

The chain couples TRBV5-4 to TRBJ2-2; possible D gene TRBD2, 5 bases. Germline lookup yields CDR1 SGHNT and CDR2 YYREEE (reference sequence). V lost 1 base and J 2 bases, leaving 12 bases between the germline ends. This CDR3 has 16 amino acids. The CDR3 sequence: CASSLTRLQNTGELFF. The DNA for the CDR3 is TGTGCCAGCAGCTTGACGAGACTACAAAACACCGGGGAGCTGTTTTTT. The full variable domain, completed using reference TRBV5-4 and TRBJ2-2, is ETGVTQSPTHLIKTRGQQVTLRCSSQSGHNTVSWYQQALGQGPQFIFQYYREEENGRGNFPPRFSGLQFPNYSSELNVNALELDDSALYLCASSLTRLQNTGELFFGEGSRLTVL.

This chain joins TRBV6-5 and TRBJ2-7; 11 nucleotides agree with TRBD2. Germline values: CDR1 MNHEY, CDR2 SVGAGI. The CDR3 extends over 13 amino acids. J was trimmed by 5 bases and V by 6 bases; bases with no gene match: 3. CDR3 sequence: CASSLLAGDEQYF. For the CDR3, the DNA is TGTGCCAGCAGCCTACTAGCGGGAGACGAGCAGTACTTC.